This T cell receptor beta chain comes out of a study of T-cell reconstitution after alpha-beta-depleted transplantation in children (dated by TCRdb to 2015 to 2016). Broadly, across the study: Using TCR repertoire profiling, the study followed T-cell immune reconstitution in a quantitative way in children after TCRalphabeta/CD19-depleted allogeneic hematopoietic cell transplantation.

Receptor libraries were prepared by PCR. The instrument given in TCRdb is Illumina HiSeq 2500. TCR library preparation used molecular barcoding, with unique molecular identifiers applied to normalize quantification of the TCRbeta repertoire. The public reads were run again by TCRdb, first through fastp at Q25 and then through MiXCR, and only productive beta chains were kept. Each entry merges the rows of one CDR3 protein and shows their most common DNA and genes. For this sample there are 90,000 to 100,000 distinct CDR3 sequences; more than 10% appear just once. Of the sample, 11% to 15% is held by the ten largest clones. The germline V gene encodes CDR1 MNHEY and CDR2 SMNVEV (reference sequence). Between the V and J ends, shortened by 0 bases and 1 base respectively, the junction contains 9 bases. Spanning cysteine to phenylalanine, the CDR3 consists of 15 amino acids. Only the CDR3 region is kept as DNA, spanning 45 bases read in frame from base 1.

This clonotype was observed many times. This clone's antigen is unknown. The sample holds no much larger clone one base away, and base qualities are not on file. This sequence was found in a human donor who donated a stem cell graft to a child with inherited bone marrow failure. The sequencing here drew on PBMCs from the stem cell graft donor, taken from the stem cell graft. The chain links TRBV27 with TRBJ1-2; confidence is insufficient to name the D gene. The DNA sequence is TGTGCCAGCAGTTTATCGCCCGGGAATAACTATGGCTACACCTTC. This gives the protein CASSLSPGNNYGYTF.